The text below deals with one T cell receptor beta chain. The data originate from a study of cytomegalovirus exposure and HLA in healthy donors. 60 Vbeta and 13 Jbeta primers were used in PCR. TCRdb's copy holds only in-frame clones and misses some; the assay was immunoSEQ multiplex PCR. The repertoire has about 120,000 clones, approximately 72% of them found once; the top ten carry roughly 8.2%. Per germline, CDR1 SNHLY and CDR2 FYNNEI. CDR3 length: 13 residues. V lost 0 bases, J lost 8 bases, and 9 bases lay in between. This receptor was identified in a woman between 40 and 50 years old in good health and CMV-seropositive. The sequencing sample was made of PBMCs. The chain joins TRBV2 to TRBJ2-3; D call uncertain. The CDR3 loop is CASSEAVGTTQYF. The CDR3 nucleotides are TGTGCCAGCAGTGAAGCGGTCGGTACTACGCAGTATTTT. The full variable domain, with the rest looked up from reference TRBV2 and TRBJ2-3, is EPEVTQTPSHQVTQMGQEVILRCVPISNHLYFYWYRQILGQKVEFLVSFYNNEISEKSEIFDDQFSVERPDGSNFTLKIRSTKLEDSAMYFCASSEAVGTTQYFGPGTRLTVL.